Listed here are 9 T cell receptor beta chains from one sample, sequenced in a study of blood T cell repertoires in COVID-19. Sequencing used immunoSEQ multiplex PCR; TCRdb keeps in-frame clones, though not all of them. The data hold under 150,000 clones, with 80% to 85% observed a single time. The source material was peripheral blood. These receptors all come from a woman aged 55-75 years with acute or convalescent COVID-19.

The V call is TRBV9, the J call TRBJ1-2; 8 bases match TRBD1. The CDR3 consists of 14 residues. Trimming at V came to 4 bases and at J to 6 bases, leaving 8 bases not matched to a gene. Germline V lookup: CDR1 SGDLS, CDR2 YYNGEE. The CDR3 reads CASSPSTTGDGYTF. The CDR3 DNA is TGTGCCAGCAGCCCGAGCACGACAGGGGATGGCTACACCTTC.

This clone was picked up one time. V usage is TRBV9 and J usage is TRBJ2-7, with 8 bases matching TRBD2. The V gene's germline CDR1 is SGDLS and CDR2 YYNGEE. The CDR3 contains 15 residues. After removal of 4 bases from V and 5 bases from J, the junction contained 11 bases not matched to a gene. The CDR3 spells CASSPRLATHHEQYF. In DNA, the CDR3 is TGTGCCAGCAGCCCCCGACTAGCGACACACCACGAGCAGTACTTC.

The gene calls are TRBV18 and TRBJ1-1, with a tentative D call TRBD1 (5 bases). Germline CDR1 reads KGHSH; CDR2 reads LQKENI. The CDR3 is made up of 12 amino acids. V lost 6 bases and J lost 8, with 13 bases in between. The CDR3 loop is CASSPNGGEAFF. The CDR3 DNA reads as TGTGCCAGCTCGCCCAATGGGGGGGAAGCTTTCTTT.

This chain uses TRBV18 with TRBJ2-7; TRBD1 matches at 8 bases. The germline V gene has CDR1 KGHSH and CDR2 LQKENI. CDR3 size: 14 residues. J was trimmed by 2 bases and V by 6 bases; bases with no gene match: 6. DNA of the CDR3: TGTGCCAGCTCGTTCCGGGACAGGCCCTACGAGCAGTACTTC. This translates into CASSFRDRPYEQYF.

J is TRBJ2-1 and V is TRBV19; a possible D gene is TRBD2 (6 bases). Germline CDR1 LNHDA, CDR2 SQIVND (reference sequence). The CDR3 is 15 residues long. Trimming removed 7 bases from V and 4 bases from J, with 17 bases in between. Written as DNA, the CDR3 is TGTGCCAGTACCCGCACGGGAGTATCTTACAATGAGCAGTTCTTC. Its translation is CASTRTGVSYNEQFF.

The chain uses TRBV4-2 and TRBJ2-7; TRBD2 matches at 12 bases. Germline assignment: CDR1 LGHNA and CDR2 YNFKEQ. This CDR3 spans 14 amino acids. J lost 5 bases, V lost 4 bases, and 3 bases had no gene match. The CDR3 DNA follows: TGTGCCAGCAGCCGTCTAGCGGGAGGGAACGAGCAGTACTTC. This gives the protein CASSRLAGGNEQYF.

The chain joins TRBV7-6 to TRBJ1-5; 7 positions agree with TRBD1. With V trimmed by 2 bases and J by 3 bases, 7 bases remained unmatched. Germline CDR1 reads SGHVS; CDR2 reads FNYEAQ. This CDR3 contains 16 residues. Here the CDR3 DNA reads TGTGCCAGCAGCTTAAATCCGACAGGGTCCAATCAGCCCCAGCATTTT. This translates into CASSLNPTGSNQPQHF.

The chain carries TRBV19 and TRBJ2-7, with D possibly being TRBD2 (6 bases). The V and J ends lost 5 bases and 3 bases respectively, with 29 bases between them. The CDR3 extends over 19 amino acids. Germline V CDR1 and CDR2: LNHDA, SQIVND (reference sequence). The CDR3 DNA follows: TGTGCCAGTAGTCTAAACCGGGACCGAGGGTTGGGGAGGAACTACGAGCAGTACTTC. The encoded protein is CASSLNRDRGLGRNYEQYF.

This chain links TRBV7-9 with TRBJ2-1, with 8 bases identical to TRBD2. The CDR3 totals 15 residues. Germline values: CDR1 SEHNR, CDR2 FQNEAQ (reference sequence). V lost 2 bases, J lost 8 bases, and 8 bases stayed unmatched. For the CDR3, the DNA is TGTGCCAGCAGCTTATATGAGGCGGGGGGTCATGAGCAGTTCTTC. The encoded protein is CASSLYEAGGHEQFF.